The rows below give T cell receptor beta chains drawn from one sample of a study of regulatory T cells in long-lasting Graves disease. Each CDR3 protein is one row after TCRdb ran MiXCR on the multiplex PCR reads. The data show fewer than 400,000 distinct CDR3 sequences, about 19% seen once. The source material was peripheral blood mononuclear cells (PBMCs), sampled when the disease was refractory, from a patient treated with antithyroid drugs. These receptors were taken from a female donor with Graves disease. CDR3s include the opening cysteine and the closing phenylalanine or tryptophan. A D gene is named only where the DNA matches it firmly. Only some rows state a clone size, as once, few, many or a class for expanded clones.

D: .; V: TRBV11-2; size: .; J: TRBJ1-4; DNA: TGTGCCAGCAGCCCCCCCTATAAAACAACTAATGAAAAACTGTTTTTT; CDR3: CASSPPYKTTNEKLFF
D: .; V: TRBV20-1; size: many; J: TRBJ2-7; DNA: TGCAGTGCTAGTAGGAGCCTAGACGAGCAGTACTTC; CDR3: CSASRSLDEQYF
D: TRBD2; V: TRBV7-6; size: .; J: TRBJ2-5; DNA: TGTGCCAGCAGCCCGGGACTAGCGGTGGAGACCCAGTACTTC; CDR3: CASSPGLAVETQYF
D: .; V: TRBV27; size: many; J: TRBJ2-7; DNA: TGTGCCAGCCGTTTGGGGCCTAGGGGGAGGAGCCGCGAGCAGTACTTC; CDR3: CASRLGPRGRSREQYF
D: .; V: TRBV29-1; size: many; J: TRBJ1-1; DNA: TGCAGCGTGGCCAGGGGCCAAGCTTTCTTT; CDR3: CSVARGQAFF
D: .; V: TRBV7-9; size: .; J: TRBJ2-2; DNA: TGTGCCAGCATACCGGGACCCCAGACCGGGGAGCTGTTTTTT; CDR3: CASIPGPQTGELFF
D: .; V: TRBV7-8; size: once; J: TRBJ2-6; DNA: TGTGCCAGCAGCTTACTCGTGTCGGTGGGGCGCGGGGCCAACGTCCTGACTTTC; CDR3: CASSLLVSVGRGANVLTF
D: .; V: TRBV2; size: few; J: TRBJ1-6; DNA: TGTGCCTCCCACTCCGATAATTCACCCCTCCACTTT; CDR3: CASHSDNSPLHF
D: .; V: TRBV6-2/TRBV6-3; size: many; J: TRBJ2-5; DNA: TGTGCCAGCAGTTACCGGGGGACAACACCTGGTCCTGCCCCAGGGGGAGAGACCCAGTACTTC; CDR3: CASSYRGTTPGPAPGGETQYF
D: .; V: TRBV6-5; size: .; J: TRBJ2-2; DNA: TGTGCCAGCAGTTACCAAGGGATCACCGGGGAGCTGTTTTTT; CDR3: CASSYQGITGELFF
D: .; V: TRBV5-1; size: many; J: TRBJ1-4; DNA: TGCGCCAGCAGCTTGGGTAGGGGCGAAGGTGAAAAACTGTTTTTT; CDR3: CASSLGRGEGEKLFF
D: .; V: TRBV4-1; size: .; J: TRBJ2-6; DNA: TGCGCCAGCAGCCTCGTCGGACCGCCTATCTCTGGGGCCAACGTCCTGACTTTC; CDR3: CASSLVGPPISGANVLTF
D: TRBD1; V: TRBV27; size: many; J: TRBJ1-6; DNA: TGTGCCAGCAGTCCGCCGGGACAGGGGCTGAGTTCACCCCTCCACTTT; CDR3: CASSPPGQGLSSPLHF
D: .; V: TRBV6-1; size: many; J: TRBJ1-5; DNA: TGTGCCAGCAGTGAGGGTTGGGATCAGCCCCAGCATTTT; CDR3: CASSEGWDQPQHF
D: .; V: TRBV24-1; size: few; J: TRBJ1-6; DNA: TGTGCCACCAGTGACGGGTATCCACCCCTCCACTTT; CDR3: CATSDGYPPLHF
D: .; V: TRBV11-3; size: few; J: TRBJ2-2; DNA: TGTGCCAGCATCTATCCAGGGACCCTGAACACCGGGGAGCTGTTTTTT; CDR3: CASIYPGTLNTGELFF
D: .; V: TRBV18; size: few; J: TRBJ1-1; DNA: TGTGCCAGCTCACCACGCGACAGTTATACGTCAGCTTTCTTT; CDR3: CASSPRDSYTSAFF
D: .; V: TRBV7-9; size: .; J: TRBJ1-1; DNA: TGTGCCAGCAGCTTACCTCCGGCACACACTGAAGCTTTCTTT; CDR3: CASSLPPAHTEAFF
D: .; V: TRBV6-1; size: .; J: TRBJ2-2; DNA: TGTGCCAGCAGCCACATTTTGGAGAAGCTGCAGTCCAACACCGGGGAGCTGTTTTTT; CDR3: CASSHILEKLQSNTGELFF
D: .; V: TRBV11-2; size: many; J: TRBJ1-2; DNA: TGTGCCAGCAGCTTAGGGGCGGCTGCTAACTATGGCTACACCTTC; CDR3: CASSLGAAANYGYTF
D: TRBD2; V: TRBV6-1; size: many; J: TRBJ2-2; DNA: TGTGCCAGCAGTGAGCTAGCGGTCAGGGAGCTGTTTTTT; CDR3: CASSELAVRELFF
D: TRBD1; V: TRBV18; size: .; J: TRBJ2-1; DNA: TGTGCCAGCTCACCACCGGGGACAGTCCAGTTCTTC; CDR3: CASSPPGTVQFF
D: TRBD2; V: TRBV28; size: .; J: TRBJ2-1; DNA: TGTGCCAGCAGTTTATTAACTAGCGGGTCCTACAATGAGCAGTTCTTC; CDR3: CASSLLTSGSYNEQFF
D: .; V: TRBV2; size: many; J: TRBJ1-4; DNA: TGTGCCAGCGATTTCGGAGTTGCAACTAATGAAAAACTGTTTTTT; CDR3: CASDFGVATNEKLFF
D: .; V: TRBV2; size: many; J: TRBJ1-6; DNA: TGTGCCAGCAGCGCATCAGTGGGAAATTCACCCCTCCACTTT; CDR3: CASSASVGNSPLHF
D: .; V: TRBV15; size: few; J: TRBJ2-7; DNA: TGTGCCACCAGCAGACCGCAGGGCTACGAGCAGTACTTC; CDR3: CATSRPQGYEQYF
D: TRBD1; V: TRBV19; size: .; J: TRBJ1-1; DNA: TGTGCCAGCGACAGGGGGAGTACTGAAGCTTTCTTT; CDR3: CASDRGSTEAFF
D: .; V: TRBV19; size: .; J: TRBJ1-1; DNA: TGTGCCAGTAGGCCCGGGGGGGGCGGGAACACTGAAGCTTTCTTT; CDR3: CASRPGGGGNTEAFF
D: TRBD1; V: TRBV29-1; size: .; J: TRBJ2-7; DNA: TGCAGCGCCCGGGACAGCTACTACGAGCAGTACTTC; CDR3: CSARDSYYEQYF
D: TRBD1; V: TRBV7-9; size: many; J: TRBJ2-7; DNA: TGTGCCAGCAGCGTACAGGGGGAAGGGGCCGAGCAGTACTTC; CDR3: CASSVQGEGAEQYF
D: TRBD1; V: TRBV7-9; size: many; J: TRBJ2-5; DNA: TGTGCCAGCAGCCGAATACCACAGGGGTGGCAAGAGACCCAGTACTTC; CDR3: CASSRIPQGWQETQYF
D: .; V: TRBV10-3; size: many; J: TRBJ1-5; DNA: TGTGCCATCAGTGAGTCCCCACTGAGAACGAATCAGCCCCAGCATTTT; CDR3: CAISESPLRTNQPQHF
D: .; V: TRBV18; size: few; J: TRBJ2-1; DNA: TGTGCCAGCTCACAACGACAGGCCTCTGGTGAGCAGTTCTTC; CDR3: CASSQRQASGEQFF
D: .; V: TRBV9; size: .; J: TRBJ2-1; DNA: TGTGCCAGCAGCGTAGCCCCGACAGTCTACAATGAGCAGTTCTTC; CDR3: CASSVAPTVYNEQFF
D: .; V: TRBV4-1; size: .; J: TRBJ1-4; DNA: TGCGCCAGCAGCCAAGGGGGGGGCGCGGGTGAAAAACTGTTTTTT; CDR3: CASSQGGGAGEKLFF
D: .; V: TRBV6-2/TRBV6-3; size: .; J: TRBJ2-2; DNA: TGTGCCAGCAGTTACCTTTCGGCCAGGGGTCGCACCGGGGAGCTGTTTTTT; CDR3: CASSYLSARGRTGELFF
D: .; V: TRBV30; size: .; J: TRBJ1-5; DNA: TGTGCCTGGAGCCTCGGACTCGGAGGTCAGCCCCAGCATTTT; CDR3: CAWSLGLGGQPQHF